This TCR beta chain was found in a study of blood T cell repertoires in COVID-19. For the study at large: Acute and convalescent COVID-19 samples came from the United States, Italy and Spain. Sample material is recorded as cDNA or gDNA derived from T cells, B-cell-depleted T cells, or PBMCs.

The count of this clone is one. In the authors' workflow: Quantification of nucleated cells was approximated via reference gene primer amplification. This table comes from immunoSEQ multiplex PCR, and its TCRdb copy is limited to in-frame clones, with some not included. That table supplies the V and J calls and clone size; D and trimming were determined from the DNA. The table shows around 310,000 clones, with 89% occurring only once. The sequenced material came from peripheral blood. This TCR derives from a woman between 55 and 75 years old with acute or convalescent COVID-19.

The CDR3 DNA reads TGCGCCAGCAGCTTGGCTACAGGGGGCCCCTACGAGCAGTACTTC. Residues: CASSLATGGPYEQYF. The chain links TRBV5-1 to TRBJ2-7; 9 bases align to TRBD1. V lost 0 bases, J lost 2 bases, and 3 bases stayed unmatched. The CDR3 spans 15 residues. In germline, CDR1 is SGHRS, CDR2 YFSETQ.